The present TCR beta chain was sequenced within a study of T cells in Graves' hyperthyroidism and ophthalmopathy. Amplification of TCR beta CDR3 regions used RNA as the template. HTBI primers drove first-round RT-PCR of the TCR CDR3. TCRdb re-derived calls from the multiplex PCR reads in MiXCR, one entry per CDR3 protein. Among roughly 660,000 distinct CDR3 sequences, around a sixth were seen once, and the ten largest hold roughly a sixth. The trim removed 5 bases at V and 2 bases at J, leaving 4 bases unmatched. CDR3 length equals 14 residues. Germline-derived CDR1 and CDR2 are SEHNR and FQNEAQ (reference sequence). This clonotype was counted only a few times.

The J gene is TRBJ2-5, the V gene TRBV7-9; 8 nucleotides match TRBD2. This TCR came from a man aged 50 to 59 with Graves' hyperthyroidism. The specimen sequenced was blood. The CDR3 coding sequence is TGTGCCAGCAGCCCTCGGGAGGGACAAGAGACCCAGTACTTC. This gives the protein CASSPREGQETQYF.